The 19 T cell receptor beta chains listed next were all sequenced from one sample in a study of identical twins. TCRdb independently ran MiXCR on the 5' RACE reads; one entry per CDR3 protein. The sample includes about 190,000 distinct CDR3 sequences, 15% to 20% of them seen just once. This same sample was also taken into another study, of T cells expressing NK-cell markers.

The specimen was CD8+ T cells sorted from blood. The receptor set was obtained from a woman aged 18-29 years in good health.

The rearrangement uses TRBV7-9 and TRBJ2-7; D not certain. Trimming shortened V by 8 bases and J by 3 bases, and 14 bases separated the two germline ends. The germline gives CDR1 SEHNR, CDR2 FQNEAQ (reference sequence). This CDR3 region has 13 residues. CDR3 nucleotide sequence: TGTGCCAGCGCCACCCCAGATGGCTACGAGCAGTACTTC. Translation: CASATPDGYEQYF.

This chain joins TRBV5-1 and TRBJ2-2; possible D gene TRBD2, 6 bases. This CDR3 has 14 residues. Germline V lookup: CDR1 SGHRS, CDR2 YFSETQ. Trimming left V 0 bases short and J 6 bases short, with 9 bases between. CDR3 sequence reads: CASSLVGGAGELFF. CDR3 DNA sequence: TGCGCCAGCAGCTTGGTCGGAGGGGCCGGGGAGCTGTTTTTT.

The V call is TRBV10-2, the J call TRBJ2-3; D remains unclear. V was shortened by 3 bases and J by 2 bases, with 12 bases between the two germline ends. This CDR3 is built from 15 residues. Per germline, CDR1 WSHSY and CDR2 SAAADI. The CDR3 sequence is CASSETPLSTDTQYF. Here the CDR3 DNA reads TGCGCCAGCAGTGAAACCCCGCTATCCACAGATACGCAGTATTTT.

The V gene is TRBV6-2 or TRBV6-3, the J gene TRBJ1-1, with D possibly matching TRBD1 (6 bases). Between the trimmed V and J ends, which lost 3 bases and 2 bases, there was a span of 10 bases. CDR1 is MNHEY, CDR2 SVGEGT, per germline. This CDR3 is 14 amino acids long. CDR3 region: CASSYHRVNTEAFF. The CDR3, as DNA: TGTGCCAGCAGTTATCACAGGGTTAACACTGAAGCTTTCTTT.

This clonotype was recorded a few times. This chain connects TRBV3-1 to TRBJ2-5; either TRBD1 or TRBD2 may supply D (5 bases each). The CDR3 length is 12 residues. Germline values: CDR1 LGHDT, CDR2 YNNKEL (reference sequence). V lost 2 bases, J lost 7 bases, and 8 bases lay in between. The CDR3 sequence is CASSQRDGTQYF. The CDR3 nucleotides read TGTGCCAGCAGCCAAAGGGACGGGACCCAGTACTTC.

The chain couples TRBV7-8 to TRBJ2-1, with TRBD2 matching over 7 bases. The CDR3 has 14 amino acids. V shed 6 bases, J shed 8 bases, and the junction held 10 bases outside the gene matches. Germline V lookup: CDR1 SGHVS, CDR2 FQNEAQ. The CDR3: CASRSSGVLYEQFF. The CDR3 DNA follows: TGTGCCAGCAGGTCAAGCGGGGTCTTATATGAGCAGTTCTTC.

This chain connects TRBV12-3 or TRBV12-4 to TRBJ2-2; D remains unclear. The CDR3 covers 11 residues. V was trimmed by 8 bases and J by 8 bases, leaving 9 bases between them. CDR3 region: CASGPSGELFF. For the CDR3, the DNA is TGTGCCAGCGGCCCGTCTGGGGAGCTGTTTTTT.

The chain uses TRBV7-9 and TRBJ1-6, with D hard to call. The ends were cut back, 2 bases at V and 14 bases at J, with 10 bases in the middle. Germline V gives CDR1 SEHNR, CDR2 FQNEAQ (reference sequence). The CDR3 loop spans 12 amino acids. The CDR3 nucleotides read TGTGCCAGCAGCTTAACGGCTGTCTCCCTCCACTTT. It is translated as CASSLTAVSLHF.

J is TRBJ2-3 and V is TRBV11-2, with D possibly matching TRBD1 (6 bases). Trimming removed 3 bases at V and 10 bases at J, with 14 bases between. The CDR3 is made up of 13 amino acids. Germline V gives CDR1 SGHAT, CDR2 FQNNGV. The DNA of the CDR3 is TGTGCCAGCAGCTTTCAGGGGCGCGTTGCGCAGTATTTT. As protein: CASSFQGRVAQYF. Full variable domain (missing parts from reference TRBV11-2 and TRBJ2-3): EAGVAQSPRYKIIEKRQSVAFWCNPISGHATLYWYQQILGQGPKLLIQFQNNGVVDDSQLPKDRFSAERLKGVDSTLKIQPAKLEDSAVYLCASSFQGRVAQYFGPGTRLTVL.

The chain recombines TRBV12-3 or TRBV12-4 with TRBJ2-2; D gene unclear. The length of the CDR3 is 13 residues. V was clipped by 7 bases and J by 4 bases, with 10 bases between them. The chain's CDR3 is CASTIDGTGELFF. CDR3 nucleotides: TGTGCCAGCACCATAGACGGCACCGGGGAGCTGTTTTTT.

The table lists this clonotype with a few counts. This chain's CDR3 is CATSRPGLAKPNTGELFF. The CDR3 nucleotides are TGTGCCACCAGCAGGCCAGGACTAGCGAAACCGAACACCGGGGAGCTGTTTTTT. The V and J genes are TRBV15 and TRBJ2-2; 9 nucleotides match TRBD2. Germline loops: CDR1 LNHNV, CDR2 YYDKDF (reference sequence). V shed 3 bases and J 0 bases; nucleotides not matched to a gene: 8. This CDR3 has 18 residues.

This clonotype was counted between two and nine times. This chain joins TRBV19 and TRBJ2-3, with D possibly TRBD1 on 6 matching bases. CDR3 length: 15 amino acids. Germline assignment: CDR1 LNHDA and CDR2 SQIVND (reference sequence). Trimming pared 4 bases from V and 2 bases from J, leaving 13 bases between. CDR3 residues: CASSTPVGATDTQYF. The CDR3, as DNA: TGTGCCAGTAGTACCCCCGTGGGGGCCACAGATACGCAGTATTTT.

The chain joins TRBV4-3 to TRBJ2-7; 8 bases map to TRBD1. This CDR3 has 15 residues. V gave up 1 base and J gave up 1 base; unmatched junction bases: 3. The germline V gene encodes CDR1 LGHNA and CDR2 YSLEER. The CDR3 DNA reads TGCGCCAGCAGCCAAGTTCGGACAGGGTCCTACGAGCAGTACTTC. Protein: CASSQVRTGSYEQYF.

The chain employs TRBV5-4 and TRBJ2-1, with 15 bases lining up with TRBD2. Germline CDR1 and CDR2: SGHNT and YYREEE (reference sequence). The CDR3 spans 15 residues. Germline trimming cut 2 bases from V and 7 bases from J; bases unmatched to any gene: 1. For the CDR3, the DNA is TGTGCCAGCAGCTTAGGACTAGCGGGAGGGAATGAGCAGTTCTTC. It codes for CASSLGLAGGNEQFF.

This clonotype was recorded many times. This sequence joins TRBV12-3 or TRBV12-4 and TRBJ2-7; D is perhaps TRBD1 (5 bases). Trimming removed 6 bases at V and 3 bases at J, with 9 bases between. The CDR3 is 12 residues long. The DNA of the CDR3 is TGTGCCAGCAGCTCGGACATCTACGAGCAGTACTTC. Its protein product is CASSSDIYEQYF.

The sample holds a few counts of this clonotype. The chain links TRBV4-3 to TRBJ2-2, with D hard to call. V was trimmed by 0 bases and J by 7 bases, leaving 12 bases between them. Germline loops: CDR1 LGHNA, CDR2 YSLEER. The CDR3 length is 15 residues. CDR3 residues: CASSQDDAASGELFF. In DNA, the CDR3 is TGCGCCAGCAGCCAAGATGACGCCGCAAGCGGGGAGCTGTTTTTT.

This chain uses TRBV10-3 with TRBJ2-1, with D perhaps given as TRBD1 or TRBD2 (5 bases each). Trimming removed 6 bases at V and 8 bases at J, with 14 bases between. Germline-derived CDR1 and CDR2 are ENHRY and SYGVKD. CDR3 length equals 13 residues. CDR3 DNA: TGTGCCATCAGCGAGGGGAGTTTCGATGAGCAGTTCTTC. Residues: CAISEGSFDEQFF.

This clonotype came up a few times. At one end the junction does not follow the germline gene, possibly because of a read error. CDR3 coding DNA: TGTGCCAGCAGTTCCACGACAGGGGCAGCTGAGGCTTTCTTT. Translating it yields CASSSTTGAAEAFF. This rearrangement joins TRBV27 to TRBJ1-1; 8 nucleotides match TRBD1. Looked up from germline, CDR1 is MNHEY and CDR2 is SMNVEV (reference sequence). The CDR3 sequence is 14 residues long.

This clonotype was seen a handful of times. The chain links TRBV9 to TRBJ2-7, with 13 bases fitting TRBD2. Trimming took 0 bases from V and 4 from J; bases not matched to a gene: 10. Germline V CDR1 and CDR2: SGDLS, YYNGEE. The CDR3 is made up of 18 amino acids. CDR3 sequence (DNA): TGTGCCAGCAGCGTAGGTTTTATGGGGGGACTAGCGGGATACGAGCAGTACTTC. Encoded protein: CASSVGFMGGLAGYEQYF.